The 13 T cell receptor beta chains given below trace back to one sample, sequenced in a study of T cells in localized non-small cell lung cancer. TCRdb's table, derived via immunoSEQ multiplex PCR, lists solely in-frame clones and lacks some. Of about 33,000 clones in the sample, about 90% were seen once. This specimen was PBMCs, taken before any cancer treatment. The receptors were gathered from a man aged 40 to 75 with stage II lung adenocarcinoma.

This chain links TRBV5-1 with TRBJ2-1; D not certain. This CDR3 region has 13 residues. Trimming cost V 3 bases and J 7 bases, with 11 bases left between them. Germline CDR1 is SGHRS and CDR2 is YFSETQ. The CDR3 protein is CASSWRTSNEQFF. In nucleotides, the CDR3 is TGCGCCAGCAGCTGGCGGACCAGTAATGAGCAGTTCTTC.

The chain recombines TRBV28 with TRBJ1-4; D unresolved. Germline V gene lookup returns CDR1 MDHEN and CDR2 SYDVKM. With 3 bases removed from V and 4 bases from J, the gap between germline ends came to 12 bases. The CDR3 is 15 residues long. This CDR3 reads CASSFPGSVNEKLFF. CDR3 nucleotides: TGTGCCAGCAGTTTCCCGGGCAGCGTTAATGAAAAACTGTTTTTT.

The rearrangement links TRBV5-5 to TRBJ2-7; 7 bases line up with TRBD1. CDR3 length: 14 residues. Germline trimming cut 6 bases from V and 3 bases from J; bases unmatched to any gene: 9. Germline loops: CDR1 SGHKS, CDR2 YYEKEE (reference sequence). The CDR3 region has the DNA TGTGCCAGCAACTCCGACCAGGGGGACTACGAGCAGTACTTC. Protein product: CASNSDQGDYEQYF. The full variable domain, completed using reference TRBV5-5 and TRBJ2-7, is DAGVTQSPTHLIKTRGQQVTLRCSPISGHKSVSWYQQVLGQGPQFIFQYYEKEERGRGNFPDRFSARQFPNYSSELNVNALLLGDSALYLCASNSDQGDYEQYFGPGTRLTVT.

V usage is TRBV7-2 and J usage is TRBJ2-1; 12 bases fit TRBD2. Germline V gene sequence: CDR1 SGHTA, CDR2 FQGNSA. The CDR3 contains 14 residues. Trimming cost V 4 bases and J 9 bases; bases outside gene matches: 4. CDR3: CASSSLAGGGEQFF. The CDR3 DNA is TGTGCCAGCAGCTCACTAGCGGGAGGTGGTGAGCAGTTCTTC. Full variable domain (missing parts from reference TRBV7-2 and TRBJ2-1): GAGVSQSPSNKVTEKGKDVELRCDPISGHTALYWYRQSLGQGLEFLIYFQGNSAPDKSGLPSDRFSAERTGGSVSTLTIQRTQQEDSAVYLCASSSLAGGGEQFFGPGTRLTVL.

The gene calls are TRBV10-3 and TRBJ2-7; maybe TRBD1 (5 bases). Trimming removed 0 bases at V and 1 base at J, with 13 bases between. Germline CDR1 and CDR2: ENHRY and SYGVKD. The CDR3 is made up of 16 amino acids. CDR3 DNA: TGTGCCATCAGTGAGTCGAAAGGGGCTGGGTCCTACGAGCAGTACTTC. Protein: CAISESKGAGSYEQYF.

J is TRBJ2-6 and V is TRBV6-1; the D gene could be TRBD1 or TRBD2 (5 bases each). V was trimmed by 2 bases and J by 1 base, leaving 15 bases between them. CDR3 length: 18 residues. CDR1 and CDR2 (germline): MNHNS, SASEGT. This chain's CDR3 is CASSETRGEQSGANVLTF. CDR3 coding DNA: TGTGCCAGCAGTGAAACGCGAGGGGAACAGTCTGGGGCCAACGTCCTGACTTTC.

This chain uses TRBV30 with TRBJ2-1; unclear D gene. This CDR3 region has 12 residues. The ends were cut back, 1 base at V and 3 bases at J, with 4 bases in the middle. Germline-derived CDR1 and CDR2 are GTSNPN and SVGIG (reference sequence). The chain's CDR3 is CAWSGGYNEQFF. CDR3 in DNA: TGTGCCTGGAGTGGTGGCTACAATGAGCAGTTCTTC.

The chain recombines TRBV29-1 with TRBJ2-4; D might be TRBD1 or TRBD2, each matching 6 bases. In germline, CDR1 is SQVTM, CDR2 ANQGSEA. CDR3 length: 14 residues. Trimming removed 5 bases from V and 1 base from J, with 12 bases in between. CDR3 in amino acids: CSVRGGGAKNIQYF. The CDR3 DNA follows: TGCAGCGTTCGCGGAGGGGGGGCCAAAAACATTCAGTACTTC.

The CDR3 DNA follows: TGTGCCAGCACCGAGGGTCGGACAGCCGGCGGGGGCTACACCTTC. Amino acids: CASTEGRTAGGGYTF. This rearrangement joins TRBV7-9 to TRBJ1-2; tentative D call: TRBD1 (6 bases). Trimming stripped 7 bases from V and 8 bases from J, with 23 bases between. CDR3 size: 15 residues. The V gene's germline CDR1 is SEHNR and CDR2 FQNEAQ (reference sequence).

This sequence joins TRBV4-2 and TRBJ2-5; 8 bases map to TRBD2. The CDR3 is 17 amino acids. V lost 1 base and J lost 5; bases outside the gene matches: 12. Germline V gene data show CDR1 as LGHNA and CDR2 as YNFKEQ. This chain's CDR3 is CASSQGPGGGLIETQYF. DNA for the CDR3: TGTGCCAGCAGCCAAGGCCCCGGGGGGGGGTTAATCGAGACCCAGTACTTC.

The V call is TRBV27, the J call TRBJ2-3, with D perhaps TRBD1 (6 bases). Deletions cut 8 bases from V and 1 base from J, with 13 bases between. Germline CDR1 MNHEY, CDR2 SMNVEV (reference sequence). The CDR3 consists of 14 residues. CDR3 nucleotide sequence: TGTGCCAGCTCTCAACGGACAGGCACAGATACGCAGTATTTT. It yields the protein CASSQRTGTDTQYF.

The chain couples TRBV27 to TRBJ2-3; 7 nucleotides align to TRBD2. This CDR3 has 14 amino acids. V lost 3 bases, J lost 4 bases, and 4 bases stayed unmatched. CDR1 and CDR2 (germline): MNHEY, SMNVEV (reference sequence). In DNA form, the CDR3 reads TGTGCCAGCAGTTTCGCGGGAGCCTCAGATACGCAGTATTTT. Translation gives CASSFAGASDTQYF.

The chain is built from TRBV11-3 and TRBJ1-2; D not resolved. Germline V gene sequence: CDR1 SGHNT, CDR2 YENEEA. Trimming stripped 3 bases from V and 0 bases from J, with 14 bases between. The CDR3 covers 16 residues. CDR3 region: CASSLGLAESNYGYTF. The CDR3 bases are TGTGCCAGCAGCTTGGGCCTGGCGGAGTCTAACTATGGCTACACCTTC.